This T cell receptor beta chain was profiled in a study of T cells in Graves' hyperthyroidism and ophthalmopathy. Findings and caveats of the study: Most thyroid clonotypes that were expanded above 0.001 also turned up in blood.

Before ophthalmopathy appeared, progressors gave blood at initial hyperthyroidism diagnosis. At least ten counts were recorded for this clonotype. Its antigen is unknown. J gave up 1 base and V 6 bases, and 12 bases lay outside the gene matches. Looked up from germline, CDR1 is SQVTM and CDR2 is ANQGSEA. This CDR3 comprises 16 residues. TCR beta CDR3 sequences were amplified from RNA transcripts. In the first-round RT-PCR of the TCR CDR3, the HTBI primer set was used. TCRdb reanalysed the multiplex PCR reads using MiXCR and keeps one entry per CDR3 protein. The table includes 160,000 or so distinct CDR3 sequences, 8% to 9.5% detected once.

J is TRBJ1-2 and V is TRBV29-1; 9 nucleotides align to TRBD1. The specimen sequenced was blood. The clonotype originates from a woman aged 18-29 years with Graves' hyperthyroidism that later progressed to Graves' ophthalmopathy. CDR3 loop: CSVSSGQGQGNYGYTF. The CDR3 coding sequence is TGCAGCGTATCATCAGGGCAGGGACAGGGTAACTATGGCTACACCTTC.